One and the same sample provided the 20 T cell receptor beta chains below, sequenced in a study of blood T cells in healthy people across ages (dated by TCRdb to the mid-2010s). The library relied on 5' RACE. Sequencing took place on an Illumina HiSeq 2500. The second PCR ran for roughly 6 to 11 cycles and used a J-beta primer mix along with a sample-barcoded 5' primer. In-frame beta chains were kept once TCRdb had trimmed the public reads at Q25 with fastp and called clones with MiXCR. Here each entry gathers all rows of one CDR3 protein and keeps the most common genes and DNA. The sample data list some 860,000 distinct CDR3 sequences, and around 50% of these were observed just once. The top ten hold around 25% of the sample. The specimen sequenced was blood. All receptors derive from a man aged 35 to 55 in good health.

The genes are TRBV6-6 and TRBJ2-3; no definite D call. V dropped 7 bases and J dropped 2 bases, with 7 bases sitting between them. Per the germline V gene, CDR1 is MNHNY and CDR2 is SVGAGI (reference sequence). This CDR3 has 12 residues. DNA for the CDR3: TGTGCCAGCAAAGAGGCCACAGATACGCAGTATTTT. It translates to CASKEATDTQYF.

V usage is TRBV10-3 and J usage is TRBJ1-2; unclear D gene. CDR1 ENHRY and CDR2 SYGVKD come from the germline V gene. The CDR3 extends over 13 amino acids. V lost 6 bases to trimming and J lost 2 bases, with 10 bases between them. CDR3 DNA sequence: TGTGCCATCAGCGATCCGAAGAACTATGGCTACACCTTC. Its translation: CAISDPKNYGYTF.

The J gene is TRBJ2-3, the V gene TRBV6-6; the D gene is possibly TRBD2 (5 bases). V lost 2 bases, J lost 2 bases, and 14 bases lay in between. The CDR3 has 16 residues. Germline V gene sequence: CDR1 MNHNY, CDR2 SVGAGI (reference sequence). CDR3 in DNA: TGTGCCAGCAGTTACGTGGGGAGCGGATACACAGATACGCAGTATTTT. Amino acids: CASSYVGSGYTDTQYF.

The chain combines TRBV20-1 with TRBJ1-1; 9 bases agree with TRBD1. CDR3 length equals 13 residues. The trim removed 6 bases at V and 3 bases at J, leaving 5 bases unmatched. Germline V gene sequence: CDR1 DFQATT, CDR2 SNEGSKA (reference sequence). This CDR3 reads CSARGQGYTEAFF. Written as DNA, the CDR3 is TGCAGTGCCAGGGGACAGGGTTACACTGAAGCTTTCTTT.

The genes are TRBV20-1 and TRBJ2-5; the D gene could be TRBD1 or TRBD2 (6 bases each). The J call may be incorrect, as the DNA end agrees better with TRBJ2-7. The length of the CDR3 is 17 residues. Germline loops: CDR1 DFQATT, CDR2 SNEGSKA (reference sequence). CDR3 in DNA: TGCAGTGCTAGAGATCTCTCAAAGGGGGGACTTGCCTACGAGCAGTACTTC. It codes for CSARDLSKGGLAYEQYF.

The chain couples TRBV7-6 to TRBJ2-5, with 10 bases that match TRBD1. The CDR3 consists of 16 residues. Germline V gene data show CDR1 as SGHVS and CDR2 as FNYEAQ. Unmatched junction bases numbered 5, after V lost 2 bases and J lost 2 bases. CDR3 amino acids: CASSLFMGQGQETQYF. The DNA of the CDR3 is TGTGCCAGCAGCTTATTTATGGGACAGGGGCAAGAGACCCAGTACTTC.

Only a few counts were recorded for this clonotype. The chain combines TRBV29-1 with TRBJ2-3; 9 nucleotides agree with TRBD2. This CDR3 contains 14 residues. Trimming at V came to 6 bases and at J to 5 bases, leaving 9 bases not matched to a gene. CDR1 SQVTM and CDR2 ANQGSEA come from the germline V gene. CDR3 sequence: CSVDLAGEGDTQYF. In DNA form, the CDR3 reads TGCAGCGTGGACTTAGCGGGAGAGGGAGATACGCAGTATTTT.

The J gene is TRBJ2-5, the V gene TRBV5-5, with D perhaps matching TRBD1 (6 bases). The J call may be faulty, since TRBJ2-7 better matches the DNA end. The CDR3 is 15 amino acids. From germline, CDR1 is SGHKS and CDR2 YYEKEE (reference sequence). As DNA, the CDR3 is TGTGCCAGCAGCTGGGGGCAGGGGTTGACCTACGAGCAGTACTTC. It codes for CASSWGQGLTYEQYF.

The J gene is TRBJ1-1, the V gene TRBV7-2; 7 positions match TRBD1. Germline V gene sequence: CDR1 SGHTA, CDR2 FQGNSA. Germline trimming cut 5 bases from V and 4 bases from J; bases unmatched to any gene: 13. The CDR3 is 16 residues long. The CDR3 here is CASSRYDRDRRTEAFF. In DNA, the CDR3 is TGTGCCAGCAGCCGATATGACAGGGACCGGCGCACTGAAGCTTTCTTT.

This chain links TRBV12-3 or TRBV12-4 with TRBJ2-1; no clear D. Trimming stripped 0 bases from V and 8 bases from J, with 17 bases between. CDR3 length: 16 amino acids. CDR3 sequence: CASSLALRVEADEQFF. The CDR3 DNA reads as TGTGCCAGCAGTTTAGCGCTTAGGGTAGAAGCAGATGAGCAGTTCTTC.

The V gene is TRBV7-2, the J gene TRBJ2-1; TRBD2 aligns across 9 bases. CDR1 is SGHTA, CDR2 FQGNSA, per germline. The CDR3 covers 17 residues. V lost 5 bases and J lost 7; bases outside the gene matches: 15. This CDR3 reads CASSLYPGTSNINEQFF. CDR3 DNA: TGTGCCAGCAGCCTATATCCCGGGACTAGCAATATAAATGAGCAGTTCTTC.

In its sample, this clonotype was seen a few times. The DNA of the CDR3 is TGTGCCAGCAGCCAAGATTGGGGATATGGCTACACCTTC. Its protein is CASSQDWGYGYTF. The genes are TRBV3-1 and TRBJ1-2; D not certain. The ends were cut back, 0 bases at V and 5 bases at J, with 7 bases in the middle. This CDR3 region has 13 residues. Germline V lookup: CDR1 LGHDT, CDR2 YNNKEL (reference sequence).

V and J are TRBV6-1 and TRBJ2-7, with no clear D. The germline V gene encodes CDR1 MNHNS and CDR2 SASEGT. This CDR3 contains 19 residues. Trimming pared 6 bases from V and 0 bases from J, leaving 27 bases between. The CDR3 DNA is TGTGCCAGCAGCCGAGAAGGACCGGCGCTGAATAGGAGCTCCTACGAGCAGTACTTC. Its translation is CASSREGPALNRSSYEQYF.

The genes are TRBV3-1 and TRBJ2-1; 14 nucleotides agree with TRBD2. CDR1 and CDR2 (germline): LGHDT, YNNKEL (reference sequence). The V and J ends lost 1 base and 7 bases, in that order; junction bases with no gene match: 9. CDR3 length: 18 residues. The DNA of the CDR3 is TGTGCCAGCAGCCAAGGTCCGGGACTAGCGGGAGTATGGAATGAGCAGTTCTTC. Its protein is CASSQGPGLAGVWNEQFF.

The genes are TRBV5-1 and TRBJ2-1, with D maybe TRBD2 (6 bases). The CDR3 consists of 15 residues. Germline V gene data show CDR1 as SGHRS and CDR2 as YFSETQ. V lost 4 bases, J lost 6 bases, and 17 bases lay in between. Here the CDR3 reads CASSPRDLEGNEQFF. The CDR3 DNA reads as TGCGCCAGCAGCCCCCGGGACTTAGAGGGCAATGAGCAGTTCTTC.

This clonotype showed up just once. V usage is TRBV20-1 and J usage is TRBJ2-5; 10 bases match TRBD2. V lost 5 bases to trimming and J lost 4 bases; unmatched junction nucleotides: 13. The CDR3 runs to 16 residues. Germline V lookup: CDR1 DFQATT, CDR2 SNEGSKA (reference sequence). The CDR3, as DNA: TGCAGTGCTCTTCCCACCACAGCGGGGGGGCGAGAGACCCAGTACTTC. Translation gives CSALPTTAGGRETQYF.

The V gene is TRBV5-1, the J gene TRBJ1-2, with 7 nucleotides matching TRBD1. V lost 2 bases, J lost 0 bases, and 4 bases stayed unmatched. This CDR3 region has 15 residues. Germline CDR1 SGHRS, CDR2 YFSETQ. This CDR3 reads CASSFTGETNYGYTF. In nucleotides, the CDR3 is TGCGCCAGCAGCTTTACAGGGGAGACTAACTATGGCTACACCTTC.

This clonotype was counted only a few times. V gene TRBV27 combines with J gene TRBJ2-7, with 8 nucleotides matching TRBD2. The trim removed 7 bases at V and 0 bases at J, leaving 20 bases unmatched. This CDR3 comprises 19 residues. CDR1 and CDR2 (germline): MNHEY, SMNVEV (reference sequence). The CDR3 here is CASTPVGRGLAGLSYEQYF. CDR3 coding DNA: TGTGCCAGCACCCCAGTGGGACGAGGACTAGCAGGGCTCTCCTACGAGCAGTACTTC.

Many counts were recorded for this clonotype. CDR3 nucleotides: TGCAGCGTTGAAGGGGGGCTTTTGAGCACAGATACGCAGTATTTT. It encodes CSVEGGLLSTDTQYF. The rearrangement links TRBV29-1 to TRBJ2-3, with D perhaps TRBD1 (6 bases). V dropped 1 base and J dropped 0 bases, with 11 bases sitting between them. CDR3 size: 15 residues. CDR1 is SQVTM, CDR2 ANQGSEA, per germline.

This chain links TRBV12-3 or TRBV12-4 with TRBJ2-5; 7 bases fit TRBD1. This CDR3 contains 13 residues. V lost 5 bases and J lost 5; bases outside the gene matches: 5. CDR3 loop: CASSNRGWETQYF. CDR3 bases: TGTGCCAGCAGTAACAGGGGTTGGGAGACCCAGTACTTC.